This T cell receptor beta chain stems from a study of quantifying T cell responses using KT2 cells. Whole-study context: cDNA was made from DNase-treated RNA using alpha and beta constant primers. The T4 ligation step was estimated to exceed 8.5% efficiency under optimum conditions.

Study-level findings and limits: KT2 sequence counts showed saturation when very many KT2 cells were spiked in.

This clonotype was counted many times. Its antigen is not known. KT2, a clone with a known TCR, was spiked into unfractionated PBMC. A range of KT2-to-PBMC ratios was made using fixed PBMC numbers. A single-stranded UMI oligo with SP2 sequence was ligated to cDNA 3' ends. First-round PCR used 3 to 4 cycles and beta primers RC1.1 and RC1.2 covering TRBC1 and TRBC2. TCRdb itself ran the UMI-ligation and nested PCR reads through MiXCR, one entry per CDR3 protein. The table records roughly 51,000 distinct CDR3 sequences, roughly an eighth of them present only once. Sequencing was carried out using PBMCs spiked with cells of the T cell clone KT2. The receptor comes from a human donor.

The DNA for the CDR3 is TGTGCCAGCAGCTCCGGTGTTCTCTCTAGCGGCTCCTACGAGCAGTACTTC. Residues: CASSSGVLSSGSYEQYF. J is TRBJ2-7 and V is TRBV7-9; 7 positions match TRBD2. The CDR3 sequence is 17 residues long. CDR1 is SEHNR and CDR2 is FQNEAQ in the germline V gene (reference sequence). Trimming at V came to 4 bases and at J to 0 bases, leaving 12 bases not matched to a gene.